Presented here are 3 T cell receptor beta chains from one specimen sequenced in a study of human T cells and chemical hapten exposure. TCRdb itself ran the RACE reads through MiXCR, one entry per CDR3 protein. This table has 110,000 or so distinct CDR3 sequences, 9.2% appearing once. Time point denoted: patch test 2, 6 weeks after DPC sensitization. Treatment: therapeutic diphenylcyclopropenone sensitization with weekly scalp DPC. This specimen was whole blood, taken in connection with sensitization to the hapten diphenylcyclopropenone (DPC). The receptors originated from a woman in her thirties or forties with alopecia areata. Some clones in this sample may be carry-over from other donors' samples.

This clonotype was seen more than once but under ten times. The rearrangement uses TRBV20-1 and TRBJ2-1; possible D gene TRBD1, 6 bases. Germline-derived CDR1 and CDR2 are DFQATT and SNEGSKA (reference sequence). V shed 1 base and J shed 1 base, with 11 bases lying between them. The length of the CDR3 is 15 residues. CDR3 DNA: TGCAGTGCTAGAGGGGCCCAGGGGTCCTACAATGAGCAGTTCTTC. Translation gives CSARGAQGSYNEQFF.

This clonotype was recorded a few times. This sequence joins TRBV6-2 or TRBV6-3 and TRBJ2-2, with 8 bases identical to TRBD1. The germline V gene has CDR1 MNHEY and CDR2 SVGEGT. J was trimmed by 7 bases and V by 2 bases; bases with no gene match: 6. This CDR3 spans 15 amino acids. Written as DNA, the CDR3 is TGTGCCAGCAGTTACGAGACAGGGGTTATCGGGGAGCTGTTTTTT. Amino acid sequence: CASSYETGVIGELFF.

The chain combines TRBV12-3 or TRBV12-4 with TRBJ2-5; 9 positions agree with TRBD2. The CDR3 contains 13 residues. V trimming: 5 bases; J trimming: 7 bases; junction bases outside the gene matches: 5. The CDR3 spells CASSPTSGRTQYF. The CDR3 bases are TGTGCCAGCAGTCCGACTAGCGGCAGGACCCAGTACTTC.